The 12 T cell receptor beta chains below come from one sample, sequenced in a study of vaccination effects on CD4 cells after COVID-19. Generated by immunoSEQ multiplex PCR, the TCRdb table keeps only in-frame clones and is missing some. The sample lists 40,000 or so clones, approximately 72% occurring once. The antigens these receptors bind are not known. Cells that had been cultured for less than eleven days were the source of isolated CD4+ T cells. Participants each got two BNT162b2 or mRNA-1273 vaccine doses. The sample was CD4+ T cells from PBMCs cultured without peptide, taken after COVID-19 vaccination. All receptors come from a human donor who received a COVID-19 vaccine.

This clone has just a few counts. This chain uses TRBV6-5 with TRBJ2-7; 7 bases line up with TRBD1. With V trimmed by 9 bases and J by 3 bases, 11 bases remained unmatched. Germline V gene lookup returns CDR1 MNHEY and CDR2 SVGAGI. There are 14 residues in the CDR3. This CDR3 reads CASPRDSQLYEQYF. The CDR3 bases are TGTGCCAGTCCCCGGGACAGCCAACTCTACGAGCAGTACTTC.

The chain carries TRBV6-4 and TRBJ2-7; 8 bases map to TRBD1. After removal of 6 bases from V and 0 bases from J, the junction contained 7 bases not matched to a gene. The CDR3 is 15 residues long. The germline V gene has CDR1 MRHNA and CDR2 SNTAGT. The CDR3 DNA sequence: TGTGCCAGCAGCGGTAGACAGGGGAGCTCCTACGAGCAGTACTTC. Translation: CASSGRQGSSYEQYF.

This clone was picked up one time. The chain carries TRBV7-5 and TRBJ2-7; TRBD2 is taken as the D call from the table, unchecked against the DNA. TRBV7-5 is recorded as a pseudogene. This CDR3 spans 17 amino acids. The CDR3 spells CVRILLTRGKSSYEQYF. In DNA form, the CDR3 reads TGTGTCAGAATCCTTTTGACCCGGGGAAAGAGCTCCTACGAGCAGTACTTC.

This clone was recorded once. The chain links TRBV19 to TRBJ1-4; D remains unclear. V gave up 6 bases and J gave up 7 bases, with 21 bases separating them. The CDR3 totals 16 residues. Germline values: CDR1 LNHDA, CDR2 SQIVND (reference sequence). CDR3: CASSPGELRGGEKLFF. In DNA form, the CDR3 reads TGTGCCAGTAGCCCTGGGGAACTCCGAGGCGGTGAAAAACTGTTTTTT.

The gene calls are TRBV3-1 (or the pseudogene TRBV3-2) and TRBJ2-7; TRBD1 matches 8 bases. CDR3 length equals 15 residues. Germline lookup yields CDR1 LGHDT and CDR2 YNNKEL (reference sequence). V was pared by 2 bases and J by 0 bases, with 3 bases of the junction left unmatched. The CDR3 protein is CASSQTGGFSYEQYF. The CDR3 DNA is TGTGCCAGCAGCCAAACAGGGGGGTTCTCCTACGAGCAGTACTTC.

The chain employs TRBV6-5 and TRBJ2-7; possible D gene TRBD2, 5 bases. This CDR3 spans 15 amino acids. V was cut by 2 bases and J by 4 bases, with 15 bases left in between. The germline V gene has CDR1 MNHEY and CDR2 SVGAGI. Here the CDR3 reads CASSYNMGRTYEQYF. For the CDR3, the DNA is TGTGCCAGCAGTTACAACATGGGAAGGACTTACGAGCAGTACTTC.

This sequence joins TRBV7-9 and TRBJ2-7; D is uncertain. CDR1 and CDR2 (germline): SEHNR, FQNEAQ (reference sequence). The length of the CDR3 is 13 residues. Trimming stripped 6 bases from V and 2 bases from J, with 11 bases between. In DNA form, the CDR3 reads TGTGCCAGCAGGACAACCGCCGCCTACGAGCAGTACTTC. It is translated as CASRTTAAYEQYF.

The CDR3 loop reads CASSDQVQETQYF. The CDR3 region has the DNA TGCGCCAGCAGTGACCAGGTCCAAGAGACCCAGTACTTC. The V call is TRBV10-1, the J call TRBJ2-5; D is unclear. Trimming shortened V by 3 bases and J by 1 base, and 6 bases separated the two germline ends. The CDR3 extends over 13 amino acids. Germline CDR1 WNHNN, CDR2 SYGVQD (reference sequence).

This clone was counted between two and nine times. V usage is TRBV5-1 and J usage is TRBJ2-7; D may match TRBD1 or TRBD2 (6 bases each). CDR3 length equals 15 residues. Trimming stripped 4 bases from V and 3 bases from J, with 17 bases between. CDR1 SGHRS and CDR2 YFSETQ come from the germline V gene. The CDR3 DNA is TGCGCCAGCAGCCCAGAGGGGGGACACCGCTACGAGCAGTACTTC. This sequence encodes CASSPEGGHRYEQYF.

The V call is TRBV7-8, the J call TRBJ2-7, with TRBD1 matching over 7 bases. CDR1 is SGHVS and CDR2 is FQNEAQ in the germline V gene. J lost 1 base, V lost 6 bases, and 6 bases had no gene match. The CDR3 runs to 14 residues. The DNA of the CDR3 is TGTGCCAGCAGTTCCGACAGGGAGTCCTACGAGCAGTACTTC. Its translation: CASSSDRESYEQYF.

As DNA, the CDR3 is TGTGCCAGCAGCCTACAGGGCCGCTATGGCTACACCTTC. Its translation: CASSLQGRYGYTF. V gene TRBV6-5 combines with J gene TRBJ1-2; maybe TRBD1 (6 bases). CDR1 and CDR2 from the germline V gene are MNHEY and SVGAGI. The V end was cut by 6 bases, the J end by 4 bases, with 12 bases between. This CDR3 region has 13 residues.

In this sample, this clone turned up a few times. The J gene is TRBJ1-1, the V gene TRBV6-5, with no clear D. The CDR3 extends over 13 amino acids. From germline, CDR1 is MNHEY and CDR2 SVGAGI. Trimming pared 2 bases from V and 0 bases from J, leaving 4 bases between. The DNA for the CDR3 is TGTGCCAGCAGTTACAGAGTGAACACTGAAGCTTTCTTT. Translated: CASSYRVNTEAFF.